These 2 T cell receptor beta chains share one sample of origin, sequenced in a study of CD8 T cells in Susac syndrome. Reverse transcription of about 0.5 to 1 ug RNA was performed with random hexamers. TCRdb itself ran the immunoSEQ multiplex PCR reads through MiXCR, one entry per CDR3 protein. Counted here are roughly 89,000 distinct CDR3 sequences, around 96% occurring once; the ten biggest clones make up roughly 0.45%. The sample taken for sequencing was CD8+ T cells from PBMCs. The origin of the receptors is a human donor with Susac syndrome.

The rearrangement links TRBV7-9 to TRBJ2-7; D is perhaps TRBD1 (6 bases). Trimming took 5 bases from V and 5 from J, leaving 16 bases between them. The CDR3 contains 14 residues. Germline CDR1 SEHNR, CDR2 FQNEAQ (reference sequence). CDR3 DNA sequence: TGTGCCAGCAGCAGACTCCGGACAGTCCACGAGCAGTACGTC. It encodes CASSRLRTVHEQYV.

This clonotype appeared once. This chain joins TRBV20-1 and TRBJ2-3, with D tentatively TRBD2 (5 bases). The CDR3 totals 15 residues. Germline V gene sequence: CDR1 DFQATT, CDR2 SNEGSKA (reference sequence). The V end lost 0 bases, the J end lost 4 bases, and 14 bases lay between the germline ends. Written as DNA, the CDR3 is TGCAGTGCTAGAGACCCTATAGCGACCCCAGATACGCAGTATTTT. As protein: CSARDPIATPDTQYF.